Below, 25 T cell receptor beta chains from the same sample are listed, as sequenced in a study of cytomegalovirus exposure and HLA in healthy donors. PCR was performed using 60 Vbeta and 13 Jbeta primers. TCRdb's copy holds only in-frame clones and misses some; the assay was immunoSEQ multiplex PCR. The sample lists 150,000 to 200,000 clones, over 80% occurring once. The sample was PBMCs. The receptors derive from a man aged 35 to 55 in good health and CMV-seropositive.

The rearrangement joins TRBV11-2 to TRBJ1-2; D call uncertain. From germline, CDR1 is SGHAT and CDR2 FQNNGV. This CDR3 is 13 amino acids long. Trimming shortened V by 1 base and J by 5 bases, and 8 bases separated the two germline ends. In DNA form, the CDR3 reads TGTGCCAGCAGCTTAGTTATCGGGTATGGCTACACCTTC. This encodes CASSLVIGYGYTF.

The chain is built from TRBV5-6 and TRBJ1-5, with 10 bases aligning to TRBD1. The CDR3 has 14 residues. Germline assignment: CDR1 SGHDT and CDR2 YYEEEE. V lost 4 bases to trimming and J lost 5 bases; unmatched junction nucleotides: 3. CDR3 protein: CASSLGTGDQPQHF. The CDR3 nucleotides are TGTGCCAGCAGCCTTGGGACAGGGGATCAGCCCCAGCATTTT.

The chain carries TRBV6-5 and TRBJ2-3, with 9 bases that match TRBD2. V was clipped by 6 bases and J by 5 bases; unmatched bases: 9. Germline lookup yields CDR1 MNHEY and CDR2 SVGAGI. CDR3 length: 15 residues. The CDR3 sequence: CASSQAGGLQDTQYF. The CDR3 nucleotides read TGTGCCAGCAGCCAAGCGGGGGGACTCCAAGATACGCAGTATTTT.

Comments on this clone: Mismatch with germline at one junction end may stem from a read error. The chain recombines TRBV9 with TRBJ1-2; 7 bases map to TRBD1. Germline lookup yields CDR1 SGDLS and CDR2 YYNGEE. This CDR3 has 14 amino acids. As DNA, the CDR3 is TGTGCCAACAGCGTAGAGACAGGGCCCTATGGCTACACCTTC. Protein: CANSVETGPYGYTF. The full variable domain, in which reference TRBV9 and TRBJ1-2 provide the parts outside the CDR3, is DSGVTQTPKHLITATGQRVTLRCSPRSGDLSVYWYQQSLDQGLQFLIQYYNGEERAKGNILERFSAQQFPDLHSELNLSSLELGDSALYFCANSVETGPYGYTFGSGTRLTVV.

The rearrangement uses TRBV28 and TRBJ1-1, with D unresolved. The CDR3 loop spans 12 amino acids. CDR1 and CDR2 (germline): MDHEN, SYDVKM. V lost 1 base and J lost 5, with 5 bases in between. This CDR3 reads CASSLSGTEAFF. The CDR3 coding sequence is TGTGCCAGCAGTTTATCCGGGACTGAAGCTTTCTTT.

The genes are TRBV30 and TRBJ2-4; D is possibly TRBD1 (5 bases). V was trimmed by 2 bases and J by 1 base, leaving 12 bases between them. In germline, CDR1 is GTSNPN, CDR2 SVGIG (reference sequence). The CDR3 consists of 15 residues. For the CDR3, the DNA is TGTGCCTGGAGTCTAACCCAGGGCGCCAAAAACATTCAGTACTTC. Translating gives CAWSLTQGAKNIQYF.

The V and J genes are TRBV27 and TRBJ2-5; 7 bases map to TRBD1. V gave up 5 bases and J gave up 5 bases; unmatched junction bases: 8. The CDR3 is 14 amino acids. Germline values: CDR1 MNHEY, CDR2 SMNVEV (reference sequence). CDR3 DNA: TGTGCCAGCAGTACCTACAGGGGATTGGAGACCCAGTACTTC. The encoded protein is CASSTYRGLETQYF.

This clone was picked up one time. This chain links TRBV6-5 with TRBJ1-3; the match to TRBD1 covers 7 bases. There are 13 residues in the CDR3. With V trimmed by 6 bases and J by 4 bases, 3 bases remained unmatched. The germline V gene has CDR1 MNHEY and CDR2 SVGAGI. The CDR3, as DNA: TGTGCCAGCAGCCGACAGGGAGGAAACACCATATATTTT. Translating it yields CASSRQGGNTIYF.

The chain joins TRBV6-6 to TRBJ1-5; 8 nucleotides align to TRBD1. With 8 bases clipped from V and 5 bases from J, the junction kept 5 bases outside the gene matches. Germline CDR1 MNHNY, CDR2 SVGAGI (reference sequence). The CDR3 is made up of 13 amino acids. This CDR3 is CASGRGRDQPQHF. The CDR3 coding sequence is TGTGCCAGCGGCAGGGGGCGCGATCAGCCCCAGCATTTT.

V and J are TRBV5-1 and TRBJ2-7; 11 nucleotides match TRBD2. The V gene end was trimmed by 0 bases and the J gene end by 6 bases; junction bases not matched to a gene: 5. This CDR3 contains 15 residues. Looked up from germline, CDR1 is SGHRS and CDR2 is YFSETQ. The CDR3 loop is CASSLASGGSGEQYF. The CDR3 DNA is TGCGCCAGCAGCTTGGCTAGCGGGGGGAGTGGCGAGCAGTACTTC.

The chain employs TRBV5-4 and TRBJ1-6, with D possibly being TRBD1 (5 bases). CDR1 and CDR2 from the germline V gene are SGHNT and YYREEE (reference sequence). V lost 0 bases, J lost 6 bases, and 10 bases lay in between. The CDR3 has 15 amino acids. The CDR3 DNA reads TGTGCCAGCAGCTTGGTGGGGGGAGGTAATTCACCCCTCCACTTT. Residues: CASSLVGGGNSPLHF.

The chain uses TRBV6-5 and TRBJ1-5, with a tentative D call TRBD1 (5 bases). V was cut by 3 bases and J by 7 bases, with 13 bases left in between. The length of the CDR3 is 14 residues. CDR1 MNHEY and CDR2 SVGAGI come from the germline V gene. CDR3 in amino acids: CASSYKRGGQPQHF. For the CDR3, the DNA is TGTGCCAGCAGTTATAAAAGGGGCGGACAGCCCCAGCATTTT.

The gene calls are TRBV19 and TRBJ2-1, with 10 bases that match TRBD2. The CDR3 runs 16 residues. J gave up 2 bases and V 4 bases, and 5 bases lay outside the gene matches. Germline-derived CDR1 and CDR2 are LNHDA and SQIVND (reference sequence). CDR3: CASSRYLAGAYNEQFF. CDR3 DNA: TGTGCCAGTAGTAGATATCTAGCGGGGGCCTACAATGAGCAGTTCTTC.

V gene TRBV11-1 combines with J gene TRBJ2-3; TRBD2 matches at 11 bases. Losses at the gene ends were 1 base for V and 0 bases for J; bases not matched to a gene: 0. The CDR3 runs 16 residues. The V gene's germline CDR1 is SGHAT and CDR2 FQDESV (reference sequence). The CDR3 protein is CASSLVAGGSTDTQYF. CDR3 DNA sequence: TGTGCCAGCAGCTTAGTAGCGGGGGGGAGCACAGATACGCAGTATTTT.

V is TRBV30 and J is TRBJ2-3; 7 bases fit TRBD1. J was trimmed by 4 bases and V by 0 bases; bases with no gene match: 4. CDR1 GTSNPN and CDR2 SVGIG come from the germline V gene (reference sequence). The CDR3 sequence is 14 residues long. The CDR3 is CAWSVRTGADTQYF. The CDR3 DNA reads as TGTGCCTGGAGTGTACGTACAGGGGCAGATACGCAGTATTTT.

The rearrangement joins TRBV9 to TRBJ2-7; 7 nucleotides agree with TRBD2. The CDR3 contains 15 residues. The germline CDR1 and CDR2 sequences are SGDLS and YYNGEE. V trimming: 2 bases; J trimming: 0 bases; junction bases outside the gene matches: 5. The CDR3 sequence: CASSVSLADSYEQYF. In DNA form, the CDR3 reads TGTGCCAGCAGCGTGTCGCTAGCGGACTCCTACGAGCAGTACTTC.

V gene TRBV7-9 combines with J gene TRBJ2-5, with 8 bases fitting TRBD1. The J call may be incorrect, as the DNA end agrees better with TRBJ2-7. Germline-derived CDR1 and CDR2 are SEHNR and FQNEAQ (reference sequence). The CDR3 loop spans 13 amino acids. Here the CDR3 reads CASSLGQDYEQYF. CDR3 nucleotide sequence: TGTGCCAGCAGCCTGGGACAGGACTACGAGCAGTACTTC.

The genes are TRBV10-2 and TRBJ1-5, with 8 nucleotides matching TRBD1. The CDR3 has 14 residues. Trimming removed 3 bases from V and 5 bases from J; junction bases left unmatched: 3. CDR1 and CDR2 (germline): WSHSY, SAAADI. CDR3 sequence (DNA): TGCGCCAGCAGTGATGACAGGGGAGATCAGCCCCAGCATTTT. Translated, it gives CASSDDRGDQPQHF.

This sequence joins TRBV5-1 and TRBJ2-7; a possible D gene is TRBD1 (6 bases). Germline assignment: CDR1 SGHRS and CDR2 YFSETQ. The CDR3 totals 14 residues. The ends were cut back, 4 bases at V and 0 bases at J, with 11 bases in the middle. The CDR3 sequence: CASSGDRISYEQYF. The CDR3 region has the DNA TGCGCCAGCAGCGGCGACAGGATCTCCTACGAGCAGTACTTC.

This sequence joins TRBV27 and TRBJ2-5; 9 nucleotides agree with TRBD1. This CDR3 has 15 residues. V shed 7 bases, J shed 4 bases, and the junction held 10 bases outside the gene matches. Germline V gene lookup returns CDR1 MNHEY and CDR2 SMNVEV (reference sequence). The CDR3 spells CASNPQGAFGETQYF. The CDR3 DNA reads TGTGCCAGCAATCCACAGGGGGCGTTCGGAGAGACCCAGTACTTC.

The chain carries TRBV18 and TRBJ2-7; 11 bases match TRBD1. In germline, CDR1 is KGHSH, CDR2 LQKENI. This CDR3 contains 15 residues. With V trimmed by 5 bases and J by 4 bases, 7 bases remained unmatched. CDR3 bases: TGTGCCAGCTCAGATTCGGGGACAGGGGGGTACGAGCAGTACTTC. It codes for CASSDSGTGGYEQYF.

The chain employs TRBV5-6 and TRBJ2-5; D gene uncertain. TRBJ2-7 matches the DNA end more closely, so the J call is doubtful. From germline, CDR1 is SGHDT and CDR2 YYEEEE. The CDR3 covers 13 residues. The CDR3 sequence is CASSLWGSYEQYF. CDR3 nucleotide sequence: TGTGCCAGCAGCTTGTGGGGCTCCTACGAGCAGTACTTC.

This clone appeared a single time. This chain joins TRBV4-1 and TRBJ2-3, with 14 nucleotides matching TRBD2. The trim removed 2 bases at V and 0 bases at J, leaving 7 bases unmatched. The CDR3 totals 19 residues. Per the germline V gene, CDR1 is MGHRA and CDR2 is YSYEKL. The CDR3 DNA follows: TGCGCCAGCAGCCAAACCAGGACTAGCGGGGGGTCCAGCACAGATACGCAGTATTTT. It encodes CASSQTRTSGGSSTDTQYF.

V usage is TRBV5-4 and J usage is TRBJ1-4; a possible D gene is TRBD1 (5 bases). Germline V gives CDR1 SGHNT, CDR2 YYREEE (reference sequence). CDR3 length equals 14 residues. V was clipped by 3 bases and J by 6 bases, with 12 bases between them. The CDR3 coding sequence is TGTGCCAGCAGCTGGCCAGGCAGGGATGAAAAACTGTTTTTT. As protein: CASSWPGRDEKLFF. Using reference TRBV5-4 and TRBJ1-4 for the parts outside the CDR3, the full variable domain is ETGVTQSPTHLIKTRGQQVTLRCSSQSGHNTVSWYQQALGQGPQFIFQYYREEENGRGNFPPRFSGLQFPNYSSELNVNALELDDSALYLCASSWPGRDEKLFFGSGTQLSVL.

V and J are TRBV5-1 and TRBJ2-5; no firm D call. The tail of the sequence fits TRBJ2-7 better, so the J call may be wrong. Germline CDR1 is SGHRS and CDR2 is YFSETQ. The CDR3 has 13 residues. This chain's CDR3 is CASSPTSSYEQYF. The DNA of the CDR3 is TGCGCCAGCAGCCCTACGAGCTCCTACGAGCAGTACTTC.